The 28 T cell receptor beta chains given below trace back to one sample, sequenced in a study of blood T cell repertoires in COVID-19. Repertoires were generated with immunoSEQ multiplex PCR, while TCRdb's copy carries only in-frame clones and drops some. This table has under 250,000 clones, approximately 85% appearing once. The sequenced sample was PBMCs or T cells enriched from blood (not recorded which). These receptors came from a woman aged 45-60 years with acute COVID-19.

The rearrangement links TRBV12-3 or TRBV12-4 to TRBJ1-1; no definite D call. This CDR3 is 13 amino acids long. V was cut by 4 bases and J by 3 bases, with 9 bases left in between. The CDR3 loop reads CASSSFQDTEAFF. As DNA, the CDR3 is TGTGCCAGCAGTTCGTTCCAGGACACTGAAGCTTTCTTT.

The V gene is TRBV3-1 (or the pseudogene TRBV3-2), the J gene TRBJ2-7; a weak D match, TRBD2 (6 bases). Trimming removed 5 bases at V and 1 base at J, with 12 bases between. Germline V CDR1 and CDR2: LGHDT, YNNKEL (reference sequence). The CDR3 covers 14 residues. The CDR3 here is CASSGTLPSYEQYF. The CDR3 DNA follows: TGTGCCAGCAGCGGGACTTTACCTTCCTACGAGCAGTACTTC.

J is TRBJ1-1 and V is TRBV20-1; D gene ambiguous. The CDR3 loop spans 12 amino acids. V was pared by 3 bases and J by 4 bases, with 9 bases between. The germline V gene has CDR1 DFQATT and CDR2 SNEGSKA (reference sequence). For the CDR3, the DNA is TGCAGTGCTAGTGGTCCGAGCACTGAAGCTTTCTTT. It yields the protein CSASGPSTEAFF.

This chain connects TRBV6-2 or TRBV6-3 to TRBJ1-1; D unclear. V dropped 2 bases and J dropped 8 bases, with 9 bases sitting between them. The germline V gene encodes CDR1 MNHEY and CDR2 SVGEGT. The CDR3 has 12 amino acids. The CDR3 DNA is TGTGCCAGCAGTTACACCAGCGCAGAAGCTTTCTTT. Translating gives CASSYTSAEAFF.

The V gene is TRBV20-1, the J gene TRBJ2-5; D might be TRBD1 (6 bases). CDR1 is DFQATT, CDR2 SNEGSKA, per germline (reference sequence). Trimming pared 6 bases from V and 1 base from J, leaving 15 bases between. This CDR3 has 14 amino acids. The CDR3 bases are TGCAGTGCCAGTCAGGGGTTAATCCAAGAGACCCAGTACTTC. Its protein is CSASQGLIQETQYF.

This chain uses TRBV19 with TRBJ2-5, with 8 bases fitting TRBD2. Germline V gives CDR1 LNHDA, CDR2 SQIVND (reference sequence). This CDR3 comprises 13 residues. J gave up 0 bases and V 8 bases, and 2 bases lay outside the gene matches. CDR3 sequence: CASQRGYQETQYF. CDR3 bases: TGTGCCAGTCAGCGGGGGTACCAAGAGACCCAGTACTTC.

This clone was counted a single time. The chain combines TRBV5-4 with TRBJ1-1; tentative D call: TRBD1 (6 bases). The CDR3 extends over 14 amino acids. Germline V gives CDR1 SGHNT, CDR2 YYREEE (reference sequence). Trimming took 2 bases from V and 7 from J, leaving 15 bases between them. CDR3 region: CASSFPTGRDEAFF. The CDR3 DNA follows: TGTGCCAGCAGCTTCCCGACAGGTCGGGATGAAGCTTTCTTT.

This clone was detected a few times. The genes are TRBV19 and TRBJ2-1, with D maybe TRBD2 (5 bases). Germline CDR1 LNHDA, CDR2 SQIVND (reference sequence). V lost 3 bases and J lost 3, with 12 bases in between. The CDR3 totals 15 residues. CDR3 sequence (DNA): TGTGCCAGTAGTATCGGCGGGCAAAACTACAATGAGCAGTTCTTC. Residues: CASSIGGQNYNEQFF.

This sequence joins TRBV9 and TRBJ1-2; D might be TRBD1 (5 bases). Per the germline V gene, CDR1 is SGDLS and CDR2 is YYNGEE. The CDR3 totals 13 residues. V lost 3 bases and J 4 bases, leaving 10 bases between the germline ends. The CDR3 DNA is TGTGCCAGCAGCGCCCCGGGGGGCTATGGCTACACCTTC. Its translation is CASSAPGGYGYTF.

J is TRBJ2-1 and V is TRBV7-9; D is possibly TRBD2 (6 bases). Deletions cut 1 base from V and 0 bases from J, with 10 bases between. CDR1 and CDR2 (germline): SEHNR, FQNEAQ (reference sequence). The CDR3 runs to 16 residues. The CDR3 bases are TGTGCCAGCAGCTTAGAGCGGGCGAGCTCCTACAATGAGCAGTTCTTC. Its translation: CASSLERASSYNEQFF.

The CDR3 protein is CASSLSGGGYRGEAFF. CDR3 nucleotides: TGTGCCAGCAGTTTATCAGGGGGCGGTTACAGAGGAGAAGCTTTCTTT. The J gene is TRBJ1-1, the V gene TRBV27; TRBD1 aligns across 7 bases. Germline CDR1 reads MNHEY; CDR2 reads SMNVEV (reference sequence). Trimming removed 0 bases from V and 8 bases from J; junction bases left unmatched: 12. The CDR3 loop spans 16 amino acids.

This clone was seen ten or more times. CDR3 bases: TGTGCCAGTAGTGCACAGTTTAGCAATCAGCCCCAGCATTTT. As protein: CASSAQFSNQPQHF. The chain is built from TRBV19 and TRBJ1-5; D ambiguous. CDR3 length equals 14 residues. Trimming stripped 5 bases from V and 0 bases from J, with 8 bases between. The V gene's germline CDR1 is LNHDA and CDR2 SQIVND (reference sequence).

This chain links TRBV15 with TRBJ2-1; weak D call: TRBD1 (6 bases). Germline CDR1 LNHNV, CDR2 YYDKDF (reference sequence). V shed 1 base and J shed 1 base, with 8 bases lying between them. This CDR3 spans 15 amino acids. The CDR3: CATSRAGTSYNEQFF. In DNA form, the CDR3 reads TGTGCCACCAGCAGAGCCGGGACATCCTACAATGAGCAGTTCTTC.

This sequence joins TRBV4-1 and TRBJ2-2, with a weak D call TRBD2 (6 bases). The CDR3 is 13 residues long. The V end was cut by 4 bases, the J end by 6 bases, with 9 bases between. Germline V gene lookup returns CDR1 MGHRA and CDR2 YSYEKL. The CDR3 DNA is TGCGCCAGCAGCCTCGGGGAGGCCGGGGAGCTGTTTTTT. Amino acid sequence: CASSLGEAGELFF.

On this clone itself: Different DNA sequences within this sample yield the same CDR3. The chain recombines TRBV5-1 with TRBJ1-6; the D gene is possibly TRBD1 (6 bases). The germline CDR1 and CDR2 sequences are SGHRS and YFSETQ. The CDR3 has 14 residues. Between the trimmed V and J ends, which lost 1 base and 7 bases, there was a span of 9 bases. CDR3 in amino acids: CASSLQGWNSPLHF. The CDR3 DNA is TGCGCCAGCAGCTTGCAGGGGTGGAATTCACCCCTCCACTTT.

This sequence joins TRBV13 and TRBJ1-1, with D perhaps TRBD1 (5 bases). Germline-derived CDR1 and CDR2 are PRHDT and FYEKMQ (reference sequence). The CDR3 consists of 14 residues. Trimming took 3 bases from V and 2 from J, leaving 10 bases between them. CDR3 sequence reads: CASSLPGENTEAFF. DNA of the CDR3: TGTGCCAGCAGCTTGCCGGGGGAAAACACTGAAGCTTTCTTT.

The gene calls are TRBV7-9 and TRBJ1-2; no firm D call. The V gene's germline CDR1 is SEHNR and CDR2 FQNEAQ (reference sequence). Trimming left V 1 base short and J 1 base short, with 19 bases between. The CDR3 is 18 amino acids. CDR3 coding DNA: TGTGCCAGCAGCTTAGGAGGGCAAGGTCCCCGACATAACTATGGCTACACCTTC. Its translation: CASSLGGQGPRHNYGYTF.

The V call is TRBV27, the J call TRBJ1-2; 9 nucleotides agree with TRBD1. Germline CDR1 reads MNHEY; CDR2 reads SMNVEV (reference sequence). Trimming cost V 5 bases and J 8 bases; bases outside gene matches: 9. CDR3 length: 14 residues. DNA of the CDR3: TGTGCCAGCAGTGAGACAGGGGGTTTCAGCGGCTACACCTTC. This gives the protein CASSETGGFSGYTF.

The chain has TRBV4-2 and TRBJ2-4; D ambiguous. V dropped 3 bases and J dropped 5 bases, with 8 bases sitting between them. This CDR3 contains 13 residues. Germline CDR1 reads LGHNA; CDR2 reads YNFKEQ. The CDR3 region is CASSQQQENIQYF. In DNA, the CDR3 is TGTGCCAGCAGCCAGCAGCAGGAAAACATTCAGTACTTC.

The rearrangement uses TRBV30 and TRBJ1-6, with D possibly being TRBD1 (5 bases). V shed 5 bases and J shed 7 bases, with 12 bases lying between them. Per germline, CDR1 GTSNPN and CDR2 SVGIG (reference sequence). The CDR3 has 13 residues. Here the CDR3 reads CAWQGTANSPLHF. DNA for the CDR3: TGTGCCTGGCAGGGAACGGCGAATTCACCCCTCCACTTT.

CDR3 nucleotides: TGTGCCAGCAGCCCGACAGTCCTCCTAAGTAATTCACCCCTCCACTTT. Amino acids: CASSPTVLLSNSPLHF. This sequence joins TRBV2 and TRBJ1-6; D is possibly TRBD1 (5 bases). The CDR3 sequence is 16 residues long. From germline, CDR1 is SNHLY and CDR2 FYNNEI. V was trimmed by 6 bases and J by 6 bases, leaving 18 bases between them.

The V gene is TRBV6-5, the J gene TRBJ2-7; TRBD2 might be the D (5 bases). Germline CDR1 is MNHEY and CDR2 is SVGAGI. The ends were cut back, 2 bases at V and 3 bases at J, with 17 bases in the middle. There are 16 residues in the CDR3. CDR3 nucleotides: TGTGCCAGCAGTTACAACTTCCCTCGAGAGGGCTACGAGCAGTACTTC. Encoded protein: CASSYNFPREGYEQYF.

The sample holds a few counts of this clone. The rearrangement uses TRBV4-1 and TRBJ1-5; D is unresolved. Trimming stripped 0 bases from V and 3 bases from J, with 12 bases between. The V gene's germline CDR1 is MGHRA and CDR2 YSYEKL. The CDR3 is 16 residues long. CDR3 nucleotide sequence: TGCGCCAGCAGCCAAGATATACGAGGAGACAATCAGCCCCAGCATTTT. Translation: CASSQDIRGDNQPQHF.

The gene calls are TRBV14 and TRBJ1-4; D is uncertain. Per germline, CDR1 SGHDN and CDR2 FVKESK. V was shortened by 0 bases and J by 11 bases, with 10 bases between the two germline ends. This CDR3 region has 13 residues. The DNA for the CDR3 is TGTGCCAGCAGCCAAGACCCCAGTGGCAAACTGTTTTTT. Encoded protein: CASSQDPSGKLFF. The full variable domain, completed using reference TRBV14 and TRBJ1-4, is EAGVTQFPSHSVIEKGQTVTLRCDPISGHDNLYWYRRVMGKEIKFLLHFVKESKQDESGMPNNRFLAERTGGTYSTLKVQPAELEDSGVYFCASSQDPSGKLFFGSGTQLSVL.

This sequence joins TRBV11-3 and TRBJ2-7, with D maybe TRBD1 (5 bases). The CDR3 covers 13 residues. The germline V gene encodes CDR1 SGHNT and CDR2 YENEEA. V was pared by 5 bases and J by 6 bases, with 14 bases between. In DNA form, the CDR3 reads TGTGCCAGCAGCCCAGGGCCCGTCCGCGAGCAGTACTTC. Translating it yields CASSPGPVREQYF.

V usage is TRBV7-9 and J usage is TRBJ2-7, with TRBD2 matching over 7 bases. Germline lookup yields CDR1 SEHNR and CDR2 FQNEAQ (reference sequence). The CDR3 sequence is 14 residues long. After removal of 6 bases from V and 1 base from J, the junction contained 6 bases not matched to a gene. CDR3 protein: CASSLRLASYEQYF. The CDR3 DNA reads TGTGCCAGCAGTCTGAGACTAGCATCCTACGAGCAGTACTTC.

This clone came up once. The V gene is TRBV19, the J gene TRBJ1-4; D not certain. The germline V gene encodes CDR1 LNHDA and CDR2 SQIVND (reference sequence). The CDR3 sequence is 16 residues long. The V end was cut by 1 base, the J end by 5 bases, with 14 bases between. The CDR3 loop reads CASSIALAQRNEKLFF. As DNA, the CDR3 is TGTGCCAGTAGTATAGCGTTGGCCCAGCGGAATGAAAAACTGTTTTTT.

The J gene is TRBJ2-1, the V gene TRBV7-3; 9 positions agree with TRBD2. Losses at the gene ends were 0 bases for V and 7 bases for J; bases not matched to a gene: 4. CDR1 is SGHTA, CDR2 FQGTGA, per germline. The CDR3 has 15 amino acids. The CDR3 DNA reads TGTGCCAGCAGCTTAACAGCGGGGGGTCGGAATGAGCAGTTCTTC. Its translation is CASSLTAGGRNEQFF.